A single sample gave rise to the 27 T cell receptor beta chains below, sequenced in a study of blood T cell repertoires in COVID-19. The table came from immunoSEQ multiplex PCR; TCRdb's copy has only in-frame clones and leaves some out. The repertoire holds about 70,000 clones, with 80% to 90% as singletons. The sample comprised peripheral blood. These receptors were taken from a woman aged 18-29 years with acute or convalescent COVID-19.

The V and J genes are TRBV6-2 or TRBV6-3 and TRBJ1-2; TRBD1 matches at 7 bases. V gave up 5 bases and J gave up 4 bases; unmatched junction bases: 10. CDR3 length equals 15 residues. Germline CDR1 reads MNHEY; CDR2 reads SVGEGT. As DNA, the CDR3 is TGTGCCAGCAGTCTTAGGGACAGCCCCTTCTATGGCTACACCTTC. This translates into CASSLRDSPFYGYTF.

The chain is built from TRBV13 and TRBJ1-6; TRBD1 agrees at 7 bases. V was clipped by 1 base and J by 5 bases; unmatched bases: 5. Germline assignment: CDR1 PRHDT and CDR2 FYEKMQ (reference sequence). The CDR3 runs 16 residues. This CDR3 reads CASSLARDSDNSPLHF. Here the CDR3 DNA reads TGTGCCAGCAGCTTAGCCCGGGACAGTGATAATTCACCCCTCCACTTT.

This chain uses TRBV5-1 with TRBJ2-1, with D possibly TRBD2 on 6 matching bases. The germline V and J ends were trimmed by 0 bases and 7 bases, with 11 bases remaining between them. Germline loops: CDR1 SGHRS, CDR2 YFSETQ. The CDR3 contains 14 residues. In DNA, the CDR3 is TGCGCCAGCAGCTTGGTGGCGGGGTTGAATGAGCAGTTCTTC. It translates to CASSLVAGLNEQFF.

In DNA form, the CDR3 reads TGTGCCATCAGATCCGGGACAGACCACGAGCAGTACTTC. Protein: CAIRSGTDHEQYF. The chain carries TRBV10-3 and TRBJ2-7, with 7 positions matching TRBD1. Germline V lookup: CDR1 ENHRY, CDR2 SYGVKD. This CDR3 has 13 amino acids. The ends lost 6 bases at V and 5 bases at J; junction bases unmatched: 7.

The CDR3 is CASSLETGINSPLHF. CDR3 bases: TGTGCCAGCAGCTTAGAGACAGGGATTAATTCACCCCTCCACTTT. The genes are TRBV7-8 and TRBJ1-6; TRBD1 matches at 7 bases. This CDR3 has 15 amino acids. Germline V gene data show CDR1 as SGHVS and CDR2 as FQNEAQ. Trimming at V came to 1 base and at J to 6 bases, leaving 3 bases not matched to a gene.

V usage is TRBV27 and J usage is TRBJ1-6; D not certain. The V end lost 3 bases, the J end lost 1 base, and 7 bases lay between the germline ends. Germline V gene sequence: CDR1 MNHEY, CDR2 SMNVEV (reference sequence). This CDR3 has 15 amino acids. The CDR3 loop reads CASSFASSYNSPLHF. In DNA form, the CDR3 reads TGTGCCAGCAGTTTCGCCAGTTCCTATAATTCACCCCTCCACTTT.

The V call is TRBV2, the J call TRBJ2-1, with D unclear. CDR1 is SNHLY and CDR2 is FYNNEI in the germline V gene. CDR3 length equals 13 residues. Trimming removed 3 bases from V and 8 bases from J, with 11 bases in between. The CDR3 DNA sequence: TGTGCCAGCAGTGAGGGTCGGAGCGATGAGCAGTTCTTC. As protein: CASSEGRSDEQFF.

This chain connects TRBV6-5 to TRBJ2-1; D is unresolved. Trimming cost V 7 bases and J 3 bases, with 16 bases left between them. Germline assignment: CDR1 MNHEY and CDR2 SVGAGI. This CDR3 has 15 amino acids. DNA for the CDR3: TGTGCCAGCAAGTCCGCACGCGCCTTCTACAATGAGCAGTTCTTC. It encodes CASKSARAFYNEQFF.

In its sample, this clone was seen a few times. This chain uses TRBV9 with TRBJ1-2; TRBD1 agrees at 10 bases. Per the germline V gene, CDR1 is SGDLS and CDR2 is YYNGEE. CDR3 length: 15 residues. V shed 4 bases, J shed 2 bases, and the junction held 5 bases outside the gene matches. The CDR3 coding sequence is TGTGCCAGCAGCCTGACAGGGGGCGCGAACTATGGCTACACCTTC. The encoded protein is CASSLTGGANYGYTF.

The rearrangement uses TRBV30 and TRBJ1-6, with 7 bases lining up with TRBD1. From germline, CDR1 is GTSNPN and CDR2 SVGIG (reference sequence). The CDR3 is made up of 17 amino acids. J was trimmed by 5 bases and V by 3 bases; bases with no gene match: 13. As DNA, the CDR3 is TGTGCCTGGAGCGTCCTAGGCCGGGACAGTGATAATTCACCCCTCCACTTT. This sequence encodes CAWSVLGRDSDNSPLHF.

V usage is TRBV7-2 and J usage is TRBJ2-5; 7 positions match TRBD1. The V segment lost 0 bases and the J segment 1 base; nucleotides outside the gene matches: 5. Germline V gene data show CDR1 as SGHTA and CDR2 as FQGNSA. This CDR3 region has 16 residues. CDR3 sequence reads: CASSLAWGQTQETQYF. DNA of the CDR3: TGTGCCAGCAGCTTAGCCTGGGGACAGACCCAAGAGACCCAGTACTTC.

CDR3 in amino acids: CASSQVYLREGEEKLFF. DNA of the CDR3: TGCGCCAGCAGCCAAGTGTATTTGAGGGAAGGAGAGGAAAAACTGTTTTTT. The chain links TRBV4-1 to TRBJ1-4; D uncertain. V was cut by 1 base and J by 8 bases, with 20 bases left in between. CDR1 and CDR2 (germline): MGHRA, YSYEKL. The CDR3 covers 17 residues.

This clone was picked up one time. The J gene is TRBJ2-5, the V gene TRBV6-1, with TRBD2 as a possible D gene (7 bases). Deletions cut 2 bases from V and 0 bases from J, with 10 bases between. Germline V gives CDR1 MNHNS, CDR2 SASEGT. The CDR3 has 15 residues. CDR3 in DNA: TGTGCCAGCAGTGAACGGGGGGCGAACCAAGAGACCCAGTACTTC. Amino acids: CASSERGANQETQYF.

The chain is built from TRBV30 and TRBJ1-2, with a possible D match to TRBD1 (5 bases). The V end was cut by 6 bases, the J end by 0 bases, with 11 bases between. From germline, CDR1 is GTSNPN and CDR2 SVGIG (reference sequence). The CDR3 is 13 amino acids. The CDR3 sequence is CACWGGPNYGYTF. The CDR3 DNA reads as TGTGCCTGCTGGGGCGGACCTAACTATGGCTACACCTTC.

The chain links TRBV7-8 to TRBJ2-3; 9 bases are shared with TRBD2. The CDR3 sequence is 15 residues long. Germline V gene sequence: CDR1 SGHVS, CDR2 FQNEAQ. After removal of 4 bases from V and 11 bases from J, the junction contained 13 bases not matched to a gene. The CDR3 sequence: CASSSRGRGGAEQYF. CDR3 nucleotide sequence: TGTGCCAGCAGCTCTAGAGGGCGGGGGGGCGCCGAGCAGTATTTT.

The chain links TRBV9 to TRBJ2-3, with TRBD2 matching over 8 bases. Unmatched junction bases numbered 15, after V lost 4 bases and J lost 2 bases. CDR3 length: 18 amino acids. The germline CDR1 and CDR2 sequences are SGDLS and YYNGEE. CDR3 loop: CASSPLAGVLADTDTQYF. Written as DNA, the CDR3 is TGTGCCAGCAGCCCTCTAGCGGGCGTTTTGGCGGACACAGATACGCAGTATTTT.

The chain's CDR3 is CASRMLAGGVADTQYF. The DNA of the CDR3 is TGTGCCAGCAGGATGCTAGCGGGAGGAGTCGCAGATACGCAGTATTTT. This chain uses TRBV5-8 with TRBJ2-3; 11 bases are shared with TRBD2. Germline lookup yields CDR1 SGHTS and CDR2 YDEGEE. The V gene end was trimmed by 5 bases and the J gene end by 4 bases; junction bases not matched to a gene: 9. This CDR3 is 16 amino acids long. The whole variable domain, filled in from reference TRBV5-8 and TRBJ2-3, reads EAGVTQSPTHLIKTRGQQATLRCSPISGHTSVYWYQQALGLGLQFLLWYDEGEERNRGNFPPRFSGRQFPNYSSELNVNALELEDSALYLCASRMLAGGVADTQYFGPGTRLTVL.

CDR3 coding DNA: TGTGCCACCAGCAGAGATCAGGGGACAGATTATGGCTACACCTTC. Translation gives CATSRDQGTDYGYTF. The gene calls are TRBV15 and TRBJ1-2; 7 bases are shared with TRBD1. The length of the CDR3 is 15 residues. V lost 0 bases to trimming and J lost 5 bases; unmatched junction nucleotides: 6. From germline, CDR1 is LNHNV and CDR2 YYDKDF (reference sequence).

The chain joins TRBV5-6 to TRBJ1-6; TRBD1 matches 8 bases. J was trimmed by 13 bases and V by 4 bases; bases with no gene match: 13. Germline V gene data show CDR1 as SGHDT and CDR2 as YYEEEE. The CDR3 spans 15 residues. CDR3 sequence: CASSPTGAGGFPLHF. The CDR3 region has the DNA TGTGCCAGCAGCCCGACAGGGGCAGGGGGTTTCCCCCTCCACTTT.

CDR3 loop: CASSLGGTYEQYF. The CDR3, as DNA: TGTGCCAGCAGTTTAGGGGGGACCTACGAGCAGTACTTC. The chain couples TRBV28 to TRBJ2-7; the D gene is possibly TRBD2 (6 bases). The germline gives CDR1 MDHEN, CDR2 SYDVKM. The CDR3 has 13 residues. V was trimmed by 2 bases and J by 2 bases, leaving 7 bases between them.

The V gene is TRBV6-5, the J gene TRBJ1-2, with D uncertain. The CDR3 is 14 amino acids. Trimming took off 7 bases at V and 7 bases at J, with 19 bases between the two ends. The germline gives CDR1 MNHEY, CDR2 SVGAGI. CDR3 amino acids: CASKLGRRVGGYTF. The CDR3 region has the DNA TGTGCCAGCAAACTGGGTCGGAGGGTTGGTGGCTACACCTTC.

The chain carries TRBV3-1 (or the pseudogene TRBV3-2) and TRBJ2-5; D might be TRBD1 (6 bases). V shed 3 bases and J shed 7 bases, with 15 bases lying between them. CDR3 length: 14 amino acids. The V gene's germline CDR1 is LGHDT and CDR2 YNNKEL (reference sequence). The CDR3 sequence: CASSHITGSGTQYF. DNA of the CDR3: TGTGCCAGCAGCCACATCACAGGGTCCGGGACCCAGTACTTC.

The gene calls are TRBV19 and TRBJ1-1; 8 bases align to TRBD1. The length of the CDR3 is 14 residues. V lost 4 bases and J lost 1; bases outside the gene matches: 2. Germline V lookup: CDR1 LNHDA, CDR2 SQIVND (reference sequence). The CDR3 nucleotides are TGTGCCAGTAGTACAGGACAGGGGAACACTGAAGCTTTCTTT. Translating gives CASSTGQGNTEAFF.

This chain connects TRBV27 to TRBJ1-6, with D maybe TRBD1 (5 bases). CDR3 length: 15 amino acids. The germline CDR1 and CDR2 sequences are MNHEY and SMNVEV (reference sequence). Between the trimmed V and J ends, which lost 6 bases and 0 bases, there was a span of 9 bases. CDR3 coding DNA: TGTGCCAGCAGGACAGCGAGCTCCTATAATTCACCCCTCCACTTT. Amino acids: CASRTASSYNSPLHF.

CDR3 nucleotides: TGTGCCAGCCGCCTGGACAGCTACGAGCAGTACTTC. This translates into CASRLDSYEQYF. The chain joins TRBV6-5 to TRBJ2-7; D perhaps matches TRBD1 (6 bases). V was cut by 8 bases and J by 3 bases, with 11 bases left in between. The CDR3 covers 12 residues. Per the germline V gene, CDR1 is MNHEY and CDR2 is SVGAGI.

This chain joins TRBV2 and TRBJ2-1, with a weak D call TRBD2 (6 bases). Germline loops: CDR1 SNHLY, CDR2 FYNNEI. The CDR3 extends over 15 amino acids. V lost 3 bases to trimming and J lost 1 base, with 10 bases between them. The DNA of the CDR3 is TGTGCCAGCAGTGAGTGGGCGGGGTCCTACAATGAGCAGTTCTTC. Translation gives CASSEWAGSYNEQFF.

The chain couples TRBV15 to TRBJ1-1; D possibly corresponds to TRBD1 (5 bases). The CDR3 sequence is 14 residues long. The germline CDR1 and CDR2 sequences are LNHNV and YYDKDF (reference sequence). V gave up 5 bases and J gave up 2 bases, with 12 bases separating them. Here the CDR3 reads CATSRDRGNTEAFF. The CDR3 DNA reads TGTGCCACCAGCCGCGACAGAGGCAACACTGAAGCTTTCTTT.